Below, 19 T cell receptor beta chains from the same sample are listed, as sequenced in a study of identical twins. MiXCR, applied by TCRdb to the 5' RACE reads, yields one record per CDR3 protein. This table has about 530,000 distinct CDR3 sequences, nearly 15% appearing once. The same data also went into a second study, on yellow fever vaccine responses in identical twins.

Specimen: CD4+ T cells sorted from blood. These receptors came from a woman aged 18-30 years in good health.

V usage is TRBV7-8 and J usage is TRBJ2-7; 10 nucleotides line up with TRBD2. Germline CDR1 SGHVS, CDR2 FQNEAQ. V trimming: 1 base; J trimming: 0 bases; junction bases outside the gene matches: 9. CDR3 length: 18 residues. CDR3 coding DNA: TGTGCCAGCAGCTTAGGGACGCTAGCGGGAGATTACTCCTACGAGCAGTACTTC. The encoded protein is CASSLGTLAGDYSYEQYF.

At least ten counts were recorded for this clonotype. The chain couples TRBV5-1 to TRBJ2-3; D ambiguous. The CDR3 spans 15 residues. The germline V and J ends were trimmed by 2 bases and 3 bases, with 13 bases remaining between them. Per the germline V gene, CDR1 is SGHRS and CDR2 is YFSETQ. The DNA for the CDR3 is TGCGCCAGCAGCTTAGTTAGTGACGGAACAGATACGCAGTATTTT. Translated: CASSLVSDGTDTQYF.

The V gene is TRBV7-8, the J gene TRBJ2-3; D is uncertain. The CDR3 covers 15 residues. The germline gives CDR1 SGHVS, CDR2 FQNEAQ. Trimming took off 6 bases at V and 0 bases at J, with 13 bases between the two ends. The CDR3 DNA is TGTGCCAGCAGGGTCAGGAGTCCTAGCACAGATACGCAGTATTTT. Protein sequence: CASRVRSPSTDTQYF.

The CDR3 region is CASSTPDRATEAFF. The CDR3 DNA is TGTGCCAGCAGCACTCCAGACAGGGCCACTGAAGCTTTCTTT. The chain links TRBV6-1 to TRBJ1-1, with 7 bases that match TRBD1. CDR1 is MNHNS, CDR2 SASEGT, per germline. V shed 6 bases, J shed 4 bases, and the junction held 8 bases outside the gene matches. The CDR3 length is 14 residues.

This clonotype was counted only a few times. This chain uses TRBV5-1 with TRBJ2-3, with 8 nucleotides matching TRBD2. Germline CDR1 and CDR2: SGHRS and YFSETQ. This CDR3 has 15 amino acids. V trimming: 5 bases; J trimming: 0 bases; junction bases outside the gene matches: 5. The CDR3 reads CASRALAASTDTQYF. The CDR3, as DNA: TGCGCCAGCAGGGCACTAGCGGCTAGCACAGATACGCAGTATTTT.

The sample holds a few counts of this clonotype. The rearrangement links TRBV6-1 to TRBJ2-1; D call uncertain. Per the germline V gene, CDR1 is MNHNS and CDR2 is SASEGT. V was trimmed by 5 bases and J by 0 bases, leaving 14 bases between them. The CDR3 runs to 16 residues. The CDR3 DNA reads TGTGCCAGCAGTCCGAGCTTTTATGACTCCTACAATGAGCAGTTCTTC. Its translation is CASSPSFYDSYNEQFF.

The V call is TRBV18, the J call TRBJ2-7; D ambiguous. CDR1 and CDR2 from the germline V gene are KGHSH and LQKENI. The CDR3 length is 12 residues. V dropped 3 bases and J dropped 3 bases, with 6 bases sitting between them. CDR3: CASSPNNYEQYV. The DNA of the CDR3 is TGTGCCAGCTCACCGAATAACTACGAGCAGTACGTC.

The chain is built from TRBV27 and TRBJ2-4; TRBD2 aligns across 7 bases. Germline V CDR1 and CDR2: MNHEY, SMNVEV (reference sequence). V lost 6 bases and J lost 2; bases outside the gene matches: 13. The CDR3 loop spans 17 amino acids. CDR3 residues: CASSPMLASGTKNIQYF. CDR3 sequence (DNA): TGTGCCAGCAGCCCCATGTTGGCTAGCGGTACCAAAAACATTCAGTACTTC.

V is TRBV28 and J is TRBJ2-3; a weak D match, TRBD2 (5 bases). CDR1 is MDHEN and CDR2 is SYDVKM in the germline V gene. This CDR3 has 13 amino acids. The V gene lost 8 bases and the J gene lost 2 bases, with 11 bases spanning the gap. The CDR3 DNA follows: TGTGCCAGCTGGGCGGGCTACACAGATACGCAGTATTTT. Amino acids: CASWAGYTDTQYF.

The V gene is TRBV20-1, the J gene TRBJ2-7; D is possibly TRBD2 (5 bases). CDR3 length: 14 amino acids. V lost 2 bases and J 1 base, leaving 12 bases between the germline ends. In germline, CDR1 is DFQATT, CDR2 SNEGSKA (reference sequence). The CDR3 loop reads CSARYSGVSYEQYF. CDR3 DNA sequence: TGCAGTGCTAGATACAGCGGAGTTTCCTACGAGCAGTACTTC.

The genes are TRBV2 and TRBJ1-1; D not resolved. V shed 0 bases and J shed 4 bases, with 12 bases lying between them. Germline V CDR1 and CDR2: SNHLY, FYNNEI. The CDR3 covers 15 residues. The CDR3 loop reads CASSEALRPPTEAFF. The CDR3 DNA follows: TGTGCCAGCAGTGAAGCCCTCCGACCCCCCACTGAAGCTTTCTTT.

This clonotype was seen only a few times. The CDR3 region has the DNA TGTGCCAGTAGCGACAGGGGGATTTTGGGGACTGAAGCTTTCTTT. This gives the protein CASSDRGILGTEAFF. The rearrangement uses TRBV19 and TRBJ1-1, with 9 nucleotides matching TRBD1. Germline CDR1 and CDR2: LNHDA and SQIVND (reference sequence). Trimming at V came to 6 bases and at J to 5 bases, leaving 10 bases not matched to a gene. The CDR3 consists of 15 residues.

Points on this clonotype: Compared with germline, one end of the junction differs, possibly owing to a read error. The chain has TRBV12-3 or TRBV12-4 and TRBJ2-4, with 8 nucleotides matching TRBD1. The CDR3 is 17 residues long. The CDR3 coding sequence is TGTGCCATCAGTTTACTCGGACAGGGCCCTTCTGGGAACATTCAGTACTTC. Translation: CAISLLGQGPSGNIQYF.

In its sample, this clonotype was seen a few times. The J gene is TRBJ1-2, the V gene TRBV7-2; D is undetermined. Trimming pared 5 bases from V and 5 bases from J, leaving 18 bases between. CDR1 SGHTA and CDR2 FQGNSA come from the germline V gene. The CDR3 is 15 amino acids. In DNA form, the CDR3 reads TGTGCCAGCAGCCTGACGGCCGCCGGCCTGTATGGCTACACCTTC. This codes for CASSLTAAGLYGYTF.

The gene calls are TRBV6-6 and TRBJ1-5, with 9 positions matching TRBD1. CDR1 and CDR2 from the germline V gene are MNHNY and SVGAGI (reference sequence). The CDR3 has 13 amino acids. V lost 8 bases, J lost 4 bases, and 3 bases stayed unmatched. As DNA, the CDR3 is TGTGCCAGCCGGGACAGGGCAAATCAGCCCCAGCATTTT. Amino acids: CASRDRANQPQHF.

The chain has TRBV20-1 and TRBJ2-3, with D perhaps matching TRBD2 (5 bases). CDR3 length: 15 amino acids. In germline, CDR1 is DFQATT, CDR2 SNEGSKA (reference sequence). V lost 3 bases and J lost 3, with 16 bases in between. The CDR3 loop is CSAREDLSKTDTQYF. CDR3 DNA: TGCAGTGCTAGGGAGGACTTGAGTAAGACAGATACGCAGTATTTT.

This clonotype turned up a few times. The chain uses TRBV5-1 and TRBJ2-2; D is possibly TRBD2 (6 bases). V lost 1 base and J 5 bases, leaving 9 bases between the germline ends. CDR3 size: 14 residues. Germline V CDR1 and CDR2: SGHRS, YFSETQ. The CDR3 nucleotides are TGCGCCAGCAGCTTGATTGGGGGGACCGGGGAGCTGTTTTTT. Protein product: CASSLIGGTGELFF.

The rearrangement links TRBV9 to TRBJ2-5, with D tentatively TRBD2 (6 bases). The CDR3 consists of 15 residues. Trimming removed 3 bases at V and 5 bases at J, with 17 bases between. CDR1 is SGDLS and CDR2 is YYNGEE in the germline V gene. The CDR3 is CASSGTIRGEETQYF. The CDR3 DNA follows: TGTGCCAGCAGCGGGACTATTCGTGGTGAGGAGACCCAGTACTTC.

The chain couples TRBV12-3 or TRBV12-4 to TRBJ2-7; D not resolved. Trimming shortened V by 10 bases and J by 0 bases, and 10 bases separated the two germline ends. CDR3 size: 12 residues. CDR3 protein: CATRGSSYEQYF. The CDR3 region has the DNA TGTGCCACCCGTGGATCCTCCTACGAGCAGTACTTC.